These 2 T cell receptor beta chains were sequenced from one sample in a study of vaccination effects on CD4 cells after COVID-19 (dated by TCRdb to between 2021 and 2024). No antigen has been assigned to these receptors. Library creation used the immunoSEQ multiplex PCR assay. Held by TCRdb, this immuneACCESS table contains in-frame sequences only and omits some clones. Under half of the omission traces to an unresolved V gene where checked; the cause of the rest is unknown. In this sample the table shows 25,000 to 35,000 clones, 74% of which occur a single time. Around a sixth of the sample rests with the top ten. To identify antigen-specific CD4+ T cell clonotypes by their expansion, the ViraFEST assay first stimulated PBMC with viral peptide pools and then applied TCR sequencing. After more than nine days of culture, CD4+ T cells were isolated with the EasySep CD4+ T cell isolation kit. Each participant received two doses of an mRNA SARS-CoV-2 vaccine, either BNT162b2 or mRNA-1273.

Sequencing used CD4+ T cells from PBMCs cultured with HCoV-OC43 spike peptides, obtained after COVID-19 vaccination. Per the publication, the cell subset or site label means: HCoV-OC43 spike overlapping peptide pool stimulation. These receptors were obtained from a human donor who received a COVID-19 vaccine.

This clone was observed once. This chain joins TRBV6-1 and TRBJ2-7, with D possibly being TRBD1 (6 bases). V shed 2 bases and J shed 1 base, with 15 bases lying between them. Germline CDR1 and CDR2: MNHNS and SASEGT. The CDR3 totals 16 residues. In DNA, the CDR3 is TGTGCCAGCAGTGAAACCGGACAGCAGATATCCTACGAGCAGTACTTC. Translating it yields CASSETGQQISYEQYF.

The sample holds a few counts of this clone. The V call is TRBV20-1, the J call TRBJ2-3; 8 nucleotides agree with TRBD2. From germline, CDR1 is DFQATT and CDR2 SNEGSKA (reference sequence). V lost 3 bases, J lost 2 bases, and 7 bases stayed unmatched. CDR3 size: 15 residues. In nucleotides, the CDR3 is TGCAGTGCTAGTGTTGGCGGGGGGATCACAGATACGCAGTATTTT. This translates into CSASVGGGITDTQYF.